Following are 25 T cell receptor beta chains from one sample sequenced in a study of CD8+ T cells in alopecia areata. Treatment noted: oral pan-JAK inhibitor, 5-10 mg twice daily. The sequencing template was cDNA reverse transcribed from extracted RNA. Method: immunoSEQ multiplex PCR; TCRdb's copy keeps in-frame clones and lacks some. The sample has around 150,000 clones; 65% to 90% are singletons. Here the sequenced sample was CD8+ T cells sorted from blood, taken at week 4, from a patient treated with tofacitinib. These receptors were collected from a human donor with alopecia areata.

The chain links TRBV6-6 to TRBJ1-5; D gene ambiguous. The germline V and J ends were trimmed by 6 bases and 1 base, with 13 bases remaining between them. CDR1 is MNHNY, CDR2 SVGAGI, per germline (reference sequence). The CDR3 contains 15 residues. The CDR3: CASSLPGESNQPQHF. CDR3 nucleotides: TGTGCCAGCAGCCTGCCCGGGGAAAGCAATCAGCCCCAGCATTTT.

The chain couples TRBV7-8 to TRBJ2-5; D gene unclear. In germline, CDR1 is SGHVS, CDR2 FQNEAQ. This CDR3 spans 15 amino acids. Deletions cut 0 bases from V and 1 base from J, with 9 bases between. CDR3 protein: CASSLAARTQETQYF. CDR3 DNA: TGTGCCAGCAGCTTAGCGGCGCGGACCCAAGAGACCCAGTACTTC.

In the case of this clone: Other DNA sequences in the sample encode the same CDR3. Written as DNA, the CDR3 is TGTGCCAGCAGTGGGACTAGCGGGGGGTACGAGCAGTACTTC. It translates to CASSGTSGGYEQYF. The chain joins TRBV2 to TRBJ2-7, with 14 nucleotides matching TRBD2. V was pared by 4 bases and J by 4 bases, with 0 bases of the junction left unmatched. The CDR3 has 14 residues. Germline values: CDR1 SNHLY, CDR2 FYNNEI. Full variable domain (missing parts from reference TRBV2 and TRBJ2-7): EPEVTQTPSHQVTQMGQEVILRCVPISNHLYFYWYRQILGQKVEFLVSFYNNEISEKSEIFDDQFSVERPDGSNFTLKIRSTKLEDSAMYFCASSGTSGGYEQYFGPGTRLTVT.

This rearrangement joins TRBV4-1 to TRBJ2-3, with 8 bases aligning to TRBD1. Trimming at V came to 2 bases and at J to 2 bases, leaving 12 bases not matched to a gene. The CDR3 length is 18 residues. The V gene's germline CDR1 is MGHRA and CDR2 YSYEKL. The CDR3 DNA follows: TGCGCCAGCAGCCAACCCTGGGGTCAGGGGGCCAACACAGATACGCAGTATTTT. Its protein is CASSQPWGQGANTDTQYF.

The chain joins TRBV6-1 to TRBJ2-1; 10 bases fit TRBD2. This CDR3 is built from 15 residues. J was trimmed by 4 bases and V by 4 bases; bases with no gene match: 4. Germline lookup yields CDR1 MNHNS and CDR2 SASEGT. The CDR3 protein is CASSGTSGAYNEQFF. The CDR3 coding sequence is TGTGCCAGCAGTGGAACTAGCGGGGCTTACAATGAGCAGTTCTTC.

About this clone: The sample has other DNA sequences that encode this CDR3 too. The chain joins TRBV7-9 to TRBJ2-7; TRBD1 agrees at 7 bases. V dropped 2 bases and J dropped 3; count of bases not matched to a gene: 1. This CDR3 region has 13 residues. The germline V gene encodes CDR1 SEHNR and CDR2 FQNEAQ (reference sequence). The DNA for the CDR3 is TGTGCCAGCAGCTTACGGGACAGCTACGAGCAGTACTTC. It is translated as CASSLRDSYEQYF.

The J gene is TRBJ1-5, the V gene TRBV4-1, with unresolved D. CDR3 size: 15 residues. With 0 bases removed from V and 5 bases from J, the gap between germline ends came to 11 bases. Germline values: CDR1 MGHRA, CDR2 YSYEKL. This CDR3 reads CASSQDLADYQPQHF. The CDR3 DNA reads TGCGCCAGCAGCCAAGATTTGGCGGACTATCAGCCCCAGCATTTT.

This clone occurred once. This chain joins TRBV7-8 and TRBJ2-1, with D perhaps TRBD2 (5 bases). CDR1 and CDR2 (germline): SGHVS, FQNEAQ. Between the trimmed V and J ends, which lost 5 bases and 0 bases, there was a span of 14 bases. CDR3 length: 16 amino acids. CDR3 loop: CASSHRLAGSYNEQFF. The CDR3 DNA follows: TGTGCCAGCAGCCACCGACTGGCGGGCTCCTACAATGAGCAGTTCTTC.

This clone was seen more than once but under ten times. This chain's CDR3 is CASSLSGTLQETQYF. In DNA form, the CDR3 reads TGTGCCAGCAGCTTATCCGGGACACTCCAAGAGACCCAGTACTTC. V is TRBV7-2 and J is TRBJ2-5; possibly TRBD1 for D (6 bases). V was shortened by 2 bases and J by 1 base, with 11 bases between the two germline ends. Germline V gene sequence: CDR1 SGHTA, CDR2 FQGNSA. The CDR3 length is 15 residues.

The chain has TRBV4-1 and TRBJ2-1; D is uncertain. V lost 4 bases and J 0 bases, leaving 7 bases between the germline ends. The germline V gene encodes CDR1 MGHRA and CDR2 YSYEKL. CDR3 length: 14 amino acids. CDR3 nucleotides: TGCGCCAGCAGCCTCCATATCTCCTACAATGAGCAGTTCTTC. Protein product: CASSLHISYNEQFF.

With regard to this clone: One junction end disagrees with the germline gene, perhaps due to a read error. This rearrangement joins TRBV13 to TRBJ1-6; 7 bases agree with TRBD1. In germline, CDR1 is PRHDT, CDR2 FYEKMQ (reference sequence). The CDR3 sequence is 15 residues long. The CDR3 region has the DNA TGTGCCAGCAGCGTAGGGACAGCTTATAATTCACCCCTCCACTTT. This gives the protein CASSVGTAYNSPLHF.

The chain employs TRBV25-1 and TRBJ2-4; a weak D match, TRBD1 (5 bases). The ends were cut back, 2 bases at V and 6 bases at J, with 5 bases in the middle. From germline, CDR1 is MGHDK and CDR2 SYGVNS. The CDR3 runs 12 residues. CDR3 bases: TGTGCCAGCAGTGAACAGGGAAACATTCAGTACTTC. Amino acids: CASSEQGNIQYF. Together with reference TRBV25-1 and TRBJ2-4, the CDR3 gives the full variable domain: EADIYQTPRYLVIGTGKKITLECSQTMGHDKMYWYQQDPGMELHLIHYSYGVNSTEKGDLSSESTVSRIRTEHFPLTLESARPSHTSQYLCASSEQGNIQYFGAGTRLSVL.

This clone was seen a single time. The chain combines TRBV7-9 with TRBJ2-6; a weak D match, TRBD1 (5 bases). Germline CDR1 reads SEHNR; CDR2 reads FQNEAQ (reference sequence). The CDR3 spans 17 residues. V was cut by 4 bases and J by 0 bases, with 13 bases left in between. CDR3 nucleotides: TGTGCCAGCAGCTCGAACAGGCTTACCTCTGGGGCCAACGTCCTGACTTTC. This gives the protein CASSSNRLTSGANVLTF.

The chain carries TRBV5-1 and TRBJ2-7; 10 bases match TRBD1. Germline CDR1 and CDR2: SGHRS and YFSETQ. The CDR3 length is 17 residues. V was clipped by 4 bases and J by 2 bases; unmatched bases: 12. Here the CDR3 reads CASSKGPSDRGAYEQYF. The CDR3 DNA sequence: TGCGCCAGCAGCAAAGGGCCCTCGGACAGGGGGGCCTACGAGCAGTACTTC.

The chain's CDR3 is CASRKGSNYEQYF. The CDR3 DNA is TGTGCCAGCAGAAAGGGATCCAACTACGAGCAGTACTTC. J is TRBJ2-7 and V is TRBV2; D unresolved. CDR3 length: 13 amino acids. Trimming left V 6 bases short and J 3 bases short, with 12 bases between. The germline V gene has CDR1 SNHLY and CDR2 FYNNEI.

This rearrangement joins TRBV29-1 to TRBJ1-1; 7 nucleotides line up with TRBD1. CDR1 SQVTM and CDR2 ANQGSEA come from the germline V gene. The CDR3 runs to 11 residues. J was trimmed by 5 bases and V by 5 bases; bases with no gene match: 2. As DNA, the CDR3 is TGCAGCGTTACAGGGGAAACTGAAGCTTTCTTT. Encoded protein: CSVTGETEAFF.

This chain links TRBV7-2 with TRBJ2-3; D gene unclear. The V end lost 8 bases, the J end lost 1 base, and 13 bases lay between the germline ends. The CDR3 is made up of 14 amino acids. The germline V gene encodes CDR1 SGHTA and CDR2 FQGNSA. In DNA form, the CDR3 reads TGTGCCAGCGCACTGGTCTTAGGCACAGATACGCAGTATTTT. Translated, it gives CASALVLGTDTQYF.

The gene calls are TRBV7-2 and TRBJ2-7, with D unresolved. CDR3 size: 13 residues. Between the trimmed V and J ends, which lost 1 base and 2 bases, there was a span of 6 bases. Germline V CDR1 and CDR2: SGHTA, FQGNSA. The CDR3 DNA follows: TGTGCCAGCAGCTTAGAAACGGCCTACGAGCAGTACTTC. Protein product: CASSLETAYEQYF.

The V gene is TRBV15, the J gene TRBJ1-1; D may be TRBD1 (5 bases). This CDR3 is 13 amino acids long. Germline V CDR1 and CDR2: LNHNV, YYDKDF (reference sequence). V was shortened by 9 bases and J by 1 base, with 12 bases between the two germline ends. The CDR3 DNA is TGTGCCACGGACCATGACAGGAACACTGAAGCTTTCTTT. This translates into CATDHDRNTEAFF.

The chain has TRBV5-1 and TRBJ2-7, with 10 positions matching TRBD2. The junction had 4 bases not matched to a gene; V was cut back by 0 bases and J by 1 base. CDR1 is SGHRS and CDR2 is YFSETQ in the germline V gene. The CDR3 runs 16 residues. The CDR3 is CASSLGSGGQSYEQYF. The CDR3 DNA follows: TGCGCCAGCAGCTTGGGTAGCGGGGGGCAGTCCTACGAGCAGTACTTC.

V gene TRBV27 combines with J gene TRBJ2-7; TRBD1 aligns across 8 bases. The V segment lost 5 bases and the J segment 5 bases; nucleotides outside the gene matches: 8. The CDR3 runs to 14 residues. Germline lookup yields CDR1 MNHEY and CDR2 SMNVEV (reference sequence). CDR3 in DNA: TGTGCCAGCAGTCTCTCGACAGGGGAGAACGAGCAGTACTTC. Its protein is CASSLSTGENEQYF.

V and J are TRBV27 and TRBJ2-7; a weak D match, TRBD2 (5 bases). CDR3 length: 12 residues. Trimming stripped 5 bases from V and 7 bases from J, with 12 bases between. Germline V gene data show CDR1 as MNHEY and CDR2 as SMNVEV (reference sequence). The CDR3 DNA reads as TGTGCCAGCAGTCTTCCAACGGGGGAGCAGTACTTC. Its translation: CASSLPTGEQYF.

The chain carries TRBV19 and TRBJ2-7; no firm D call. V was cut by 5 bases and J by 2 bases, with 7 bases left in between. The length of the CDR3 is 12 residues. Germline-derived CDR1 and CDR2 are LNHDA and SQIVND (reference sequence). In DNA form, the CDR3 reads TGTGCCAGTAGTGCGGACGCCTACGAGCAGTACTTC. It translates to CASSADAYEQYF.

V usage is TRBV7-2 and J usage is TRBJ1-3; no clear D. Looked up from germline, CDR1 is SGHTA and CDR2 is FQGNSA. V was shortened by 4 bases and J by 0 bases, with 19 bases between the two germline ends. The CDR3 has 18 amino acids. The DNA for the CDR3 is TGTGCCAGCAGCTATCCCCGCGTAAGCGAGAACTCTGGAAACACCATATATTTT. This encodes CASSYPRVSENSGNTIYF.

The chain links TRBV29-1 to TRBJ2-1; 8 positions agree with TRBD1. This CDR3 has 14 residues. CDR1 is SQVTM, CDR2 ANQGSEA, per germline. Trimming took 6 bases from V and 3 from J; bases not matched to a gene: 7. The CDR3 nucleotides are TGCAGCGTAGACAGGGGACGGGGCTACAATGAGCAGTTCTTC. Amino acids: CSVDRGRGYNEQFF.